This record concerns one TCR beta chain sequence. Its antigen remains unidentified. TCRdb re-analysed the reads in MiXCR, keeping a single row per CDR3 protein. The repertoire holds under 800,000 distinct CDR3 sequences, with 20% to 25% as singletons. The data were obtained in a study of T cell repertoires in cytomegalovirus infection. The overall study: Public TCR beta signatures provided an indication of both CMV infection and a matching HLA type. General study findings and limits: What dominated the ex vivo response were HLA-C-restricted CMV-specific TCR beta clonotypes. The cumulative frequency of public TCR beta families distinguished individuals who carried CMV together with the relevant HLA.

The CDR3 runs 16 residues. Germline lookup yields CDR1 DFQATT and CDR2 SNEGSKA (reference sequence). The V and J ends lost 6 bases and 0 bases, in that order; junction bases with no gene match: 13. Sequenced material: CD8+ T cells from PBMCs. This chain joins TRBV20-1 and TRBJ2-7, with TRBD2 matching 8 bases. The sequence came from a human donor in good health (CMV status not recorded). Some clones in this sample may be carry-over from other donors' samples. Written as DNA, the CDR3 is TGCAGTGCCGCCGGGGGGGGGCCCTTCAGCTCCTACGAGCAGTACGTC. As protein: CSAAGGGPFSSYEQYV.